A selection of T cell receptor beta chains follows, all from one sample in a study of metastatic and nonmetastatic thyroid tumors. TCRdb re-analyzed the PCR reads using MiXCR. This sample has about 14,000 clones, with roughly 4% found just once. Sequenced: tumor tissue. The receptors stem from a female donor with papillary thyroid cancer or a benign thyroid nodule (not recorded which). Some clones in this sample may be carry-over from other donors' samples. CDR3s include the opening cysteine and the closing phenylalanine or tryptophan. A D gene is named only where the DNA matches it firmly. Some rows mark clone size as missing; the rest say once, few, many or name a class of expanded clone.

clone_size	j_call	d_call	v_call	cdr3_nt	cdr3_aa
few	TRBJ2-7	-	TRBV20-1	TGCAGTGCTAACCCAGGGATGGCCTACGAGCAGTACTTC	CSANPGMAYEQYF
-	TRBJ2-2	-	TRBV6-4	TGTGCCAGCAGTGACTCGAGCGACACCGGGGAGCTGTTTTTT	CASSDSSDTGELFF
few	TRBJ2-1	TRBD2	TRBV7-2	TGTGCCAGCAGCCCCAAAAAGCGGGAGTTTACGAATGAGCAGTTCTTC	CASSPKKREFTNEQFF
medium-sized	TRBJ2-1	-	TRBV6-1	TGTGCCAGCAGCGTATCCGGGCCCCTTTACAATGAGCAGTTCTTC	CASSVSGPLYNEQFF
few	TRBJ2-7	-	TRBV19	TGTGCCAGTAGTATAGCCAATTACTGCTCCTACGAGCAGTACTTC	CASSIANYCSYEQYF
few	TRBJ1-4	-	TRBV6-2/TRBV6-3	TGTGCCAGCAGTTGGGGGGCAGGAACAGCAAAGGGTGAAAAACTGTTTTTT	CASSWGAGTAKGEKLFF
few	TRBJ2-2	-	TRBV6-4	TGTGCCAGCAGTGCAGAAAGATGGGAAGCCGGGGAGCTGTTTTTT	CASSAERWEAGELFF
few	TRBJ2-2	TRBD2	TRBV6-1	TGTGCCAGCAGTGAGGGAGGGGACACCGGGGAGCTGTTTTTT	CASSEGGDTGELFF
-	TRBJ2-2	TRBD1	TRBV10-3	TGTGCCATCAGTGGGGGACAGGCCGGGGAGCTGTTTTTT	CAISGGQAGELFF
-	TRBJ2-3	-	TRBV3-1	TGTGCCAGCAGCCACACAGATACGCAGTATTTT	CASSHTDTQYF
-	TRBJ2-7	-	TRBV6-1	TGTGCCAGCAGTGAAAAGGACGGGAGCTCCTACGAGCAGTACTTC	CASSEKDGSSYEQYF
-	TRBJ2-7	-	TRBV6-2/TRBV6-3	TGTGCCAGCAGTGACCAGACAGACTACGAGCAGTACTTC	CASSDQTDYEQYF
many	TRBJ2-7	-	TRBV11-1	TGTGCCAGCAGCTTAAGCCGACTAGTCGGCGAGCAGTACTTC	CASSLSRLVGEQYF
-	TRBJ2-7	TRBD2	TRBV28	TGTGCCAGCAGTTACGCCGGGACTAGGCGGTACGAGCAGTACTTC	CASSYAGTRRYEQYF
medium-sized	TRBJ2-6	-	TRBV5-1	TGCGCCAGCAGCTTGGGGGCCTCTGGGGCCAACGTCCTGACTTTC	CASSLGASGANVLTF
few	TRBJ2-2	-	TRBV24-1	TGTGCCACCGGACGGACGAACACCGGGGAGCTGTTTTTT	CATGRTNTGELFF
few	TRBJ1-6	-	TRBV19	TGTGCCAGTAGTCCCCCCGTCGGGACCCCCCTCCACTTT	CASSPPVGTPLHF
-	TRBJ2-1	-	TRBV6-2/TRBV6-3	TGTGCCAGCAGGGATTACAATGAGCAGTTCTTC	CASRDYNEQFF
-	TRBJ1-2	-	TRBV6-1	TGTGCCAGCAGTAAATCCGGGACGAGGGTCTACACCTTC	CASSKSGTRVYTF
-	TRBJ1-2	TRBD1	TRBV2	TGTGCCAGCAGATCACAGGGGAGGGGTGGCTACACCTTC	CASRSQGRGGYTF
many	TRBJ1-1	-	TRBV6-1	TGTGCCAGCAGGACCTTACACACTGAAGCTTTCTTT	CASRTLHTEAFF
-	TRBJ2-5	-	TRBV20-1	TGCAGTGCTAGAGATCTAGACGGTAGGTCCGGAAGCGAGACCCAGTACTTC	CSARDLDGRSGSETQYF
-	TRBJ2-3	TRBD2	TRBV20-1	TGCAGTACTCAGCCGGGGGGGGATACGCAGTATTTT	CSTQPGGDTQYF
few	TRBJ2-6	-	TRBV6-2/TRBV6-3	TGTGCCAGCAGTTGGACAAACTCTGGGTCCAACGTCCTGACTTTC	CASSWTNSGSNVLTF
-	TRBJ1-3	-	TRBV6-2/TRBV6-3	TGTGCCAGCAGTGACGGGGCAGGGGTGGGAGGAAACACCTTATATTTT	CASSDGAGVGGNTLYF
-	TRBJ2-3	TRBD2	TRBV28	TGTGCCAGCAGCTCAACTCCTAGCGGAGATACGCAGTATTTT	CASSSTPSGDTQYF
few	TRBJ2-3	-	TRBV28	TGTGCCAGCAGTTTATCGGGAGTTAACGGAGATACGCAGTATTTT	CASSLSGVNGDTQYF
-	TRBJ2-3	-	TRBV20-1	TGCAGTGCTAGTGCTCGGGGAGACACTAGCACAGATACGCAGTATTTT	CSASARGDTSTDTQYF
few	TRBJ2-6	-	TRBV28	TGTGCCAGCAGTTTCGACGCCTCTGGGGCCAACGTCCTGACTTTC	CASSFDASGANVLTF
-	TRBJ2-7	-	TRBV28	TGTGCCAGCAGTTCCTCGATGGGGGAGCAGTACTTC	CASSSSMGEQYF
few	TRBJ2-7	TRBD2	TRBV6-4	TGTGCCAGAGCCGGGGGGGACTCCTACGAGCAGTACTTC	CARAGGDSYEQYF
few	TRBJ1-2	TRBD1	TRBV28	TGTGCCAGCAGTTTCCCCCCCGGGCAGGGGGCTTTTGGCTACACCTTC	CASSFPPGQGAFGYTF
few	TRBJ2-1	-	TRBV27	TGTGCCAGCAGTCGATCCGAGCCCGGTTGGAGCCATCAGTTCTTC	CASSRSEPGWSHQFF
few	TRBJ1-1	-	TRBV2	TGTGCCAGCAGTGTACTGAGGGACACTGAAGCTTTCTTT	CASSVLRDTEAFF
-	TRBJ2-3	TRBD2	TRBV7-8	TGTGCCAGCAGCTTAGGGGTAGCGGGCCTTAGCACAGATACGCAGTATTTT	CASSLGVAGLSTDTQYF
few	TRBJ1-5	-	TRBV20-1	TGCAGTGCTTACCTTATTACAGGGCCCAATCAGCCCCAGCATTTT	CSAYLITGPNQPQHF
-	TRBJ1-1	TRBD1	TRBV27	TGTGCCAGAAAACGGGACAGGGACACTGAAGCTTTCTTT	CARKRDRDTEAFF